The 8 T cell receptor beta chains in this list originate from one sample, sequenced in a study of shared clonotypes between healthy human individuals. The repertoire was sequenced with immunoSEQ multiplex PCR; TCRdb's copy has only in-frame clones and lacks some. The table shows approximately 640,000 clones, with about two thirds occurring only once. Sequencing was performed on memory CD4+ T cells sorted from blood. Described subset: CD45RA-negative fraction. Every receptor here comes from a woman aged 25 to 39 in good health.

The chain couples TRBV27 to TRBJ1-2, with unresolved D. This CDR3 contains 14 residues. V shed 6 bases and J shed 8 bases, with 19 bases lying between them. In germline, CDR1 is MNHEY, CDR2 SMNVEV (reference sequence). CDR3 DNA: TGTGCCAGCAGCCCCAAGAGACCGGTGCGGGGCTACACCTTC. Translation: CASSPKRPVRGYTF.

The gene calls are TRBV5-1 and TRBJ2-1, with 8 bases aligning to TRBD1. CDR3 length equals 13 residues. V was pared by 4 bases and J by 7 bases, with 4 bases of the junction left unmatched. Germline-derived CDR1 and CDR2 are SGHRS and YFSETQ. In nucleotides, the CDR3 is TGCGCCAGCAGCGTACAGGGGGGAAATGAGCAGTTCTTC. This codes for CASSVQGGNEQFF.

The gene calls are TRBV2 and TRBJ2-2; possibly TRBD1 for D (6 bases). The CDR3 has 16 residues. The V gene lost 6 bases and the J gene lost 0 bases, with 14 bases spanning the gap. CDR1 and CDR2 from the germline V gene are SNHLY and FYNNEI. The CDR3 DNA sequence: TGTGCCAGCAGCTCTAGGGGGTTTGCGAACACCGGGGAGCTGTTTTTT. It encodes CASSSRGFANTGELFF.

This chain connects TRBV5-4 to TRBJ1-2; 7 bases are a match to TRBD1. The CDR3 has 15 amino acids. Germline-derived CDR1 and CDR2 are SGHNT and YYREEE (reference sequence). The ends lost 2 bases at V and 0 bases at J; junction bases unmatched: 4. CDR3 in amino acids: CASSFNRGANYGYTF. The CDR3 DNA reads as TGTGCCAGCAGCTTTAACAGGGGAGCTAACTATGGCTACACCTTC.

As concerns this clone: Relative to the germline gene, one junction end is altered; a read error may explain this. Other DNA sequences within the sample encode an identical CDR3. The chain has TRBV5-1 and TRBJ2-7, with a possible D match to TRBD1 (5 bases). Germline lookup yields CDR1 SGHRS and CDR2 YFSETQ. The CDR3 has 12 residues. The DNA for the CDR3 is TGCGCCAGCAGTTTGGTAGGGGCCGAGCAGTACTTC. Protein sequence: CASSLVGAEQYF.

The chain uses TRBV19 and TRBJ1-3; D is uncertain. Germline V gene sequence: CDR1 LNHDA, CDR2 SQIVND (reference sequence). V was shortened by 5 bases and J by 4 bases, with 9 bases between the two germline ends. The CDR3 loop spans 13 amino acids. CDR3 in amino acids: CASSSAFGNTIYF. CDR3 nucleotides: TGTGCCAGTAGTTCGGCATTCGGAAACACCATATATTTT. Supplemented by reference TRBV19 and TRBJ1-3, the full variable domain reads DGGITQSPKYLFRKEGQNVTLSCEQNLNHDAMYWYRQDPGQGLRLIYYSQIVNDFQKGDIAEGYSVSREKKESFPLTVTSAQKNPTAFYLCASSSAFGNTIYFGEGSWLTVV.

DNA of the CDR3: TGTGCCAGTAGGCCCGGCGCCGCGAACACCGGGGAGCTGTTTTTT. Translation gives CASRPGAANTGELFF. The rearrangement uses TRBV19 and TRBJ2-2; D uncertain. CDR3 length: 15 amino acids. Germline lookup yields CDR1 LNHDA and CDR2 SQIVND (reference sequence). V was cut by 6 bases and J by 0 bases, with 11 bases left in between. The whole variable domain, remainder taken from reference TRBV19 and TRBJ2-2, is DGGITQSPKYLFRKEGQNVTLSCEQNLNHDAMYWYRQDPGQGLRLIYYSQIVNDFQKGDIAEGYSVSREKKESFPLTVTSAQKNPTAFYLCASRPGAANTGELFFGEGSRLTVL.

The CDR3 here is CASSEWGTGGYLEAFF. CDR3 in DNA: TGTGCCAGCAGTGAATGGGGGACAGGGGGCTACCTCGAAGCTTTCTTT. This sequence joins TRBV2 and TRBJ1-1; 12 bases map to TRBD1. This CDR3 spans 16 amino acids. The V segment lost 2 bases and the J segment 8 bases; nucleotides outside the gene matches: 9. Germline assignment: CDR1 SNHLY and CDR2 FYNNEI.